The entry below gives a single TCR beta chain sequence along with its context. These data belong to a study of cytomegalovirus exposure and HLA in healthy donors. Assay: immunoSEQ multiplex PCR; the TCRdb copy retains only in-frame clones and omits some. Of about 160,000 clones in the sample, around 92% were seen once. Germline V gene sequence: CDR1 SGHDT, CDR2 YYEEEE. V trimming: 4 bases; J trimming: 4 bases; junction bases outside the gene matches: 10. CDR3 size: 15 residues. This clonotype was sampled from a man aged 18 to 29 in good health and CMV-seropositive. Material: PBMCs. This rearrangement joins TRBV5-6 to TRBJ1-1; 7 positions match TRBD1. DNA of the CDR3: TGTGCCAGCAGCCCGAAACCGACAGGGCGCACTGAAGCTTTCTTT. It encodes CASSPKPTGRTEAFF.